These T cell receptor beta chains were read from a single sample in a study of cytomegalovirus exposure and HLA in healthy donors. Assay used: immunoSEQ multiplex PCR; TCRdb lists only in-frame clones, some missing. The data show 150,000 to 200,000 clones, with 77% seen just once and roughly 7% held by the top ten. Material for sequencing was PBMCs. These receptors were collected from a male donor in good health and CMV-seropositive. CDR3s include the opening cysteine and the closing phenylalanine or tryptophan. The D gene is left open where the match is weak. Expanded clones get a size class; other rows say once, few or many, or leave the size out.

TRBJ1-3,TRBV5-1,-,-,TGCGCCAGCAGCTCCGCCGGGGGTCTTGGAAACACCATATATTTT,CASSSAGGLGNTIYF
TRBJ1-1,TRBV5-4,-,TRBD1,TGTGCCAGCAGCTTGGACAGGGGGCTTGAAGCTTTCTTT,CASSLDRGLEAFF
TRBJ1-6,TRBV5-1,few,-,TGCGCCAGCAGCTCAGGGATTAACTCACCCCTCCACTTT,CASSSGINSPLHF
TRBJ2-6,TRBV5-1,once,-,TGCGCCAGCACCCTTTCTACGGCTGGGGCCAACGTCCTGACTTTC,CASTLSTAGANVLTF
TRBJ2-1,TRBV30,-,TRBD1,TGTGCCTGGATGGAGACAGGGGGTTCCTACAATGAGCAGTTCTTC,CAWMETGGSYNEQFF
TRBJ1-5,TRBV20-1,-,-,TGCAGTGCTAGAGCGGTGGTCCCCCCGCATTTT,CSARAVVPPHF
TRBJ1-5,TRBV27,-,-,TGTGCCAGCAGTCACCGGGACACGGATCAGCCCCAGCATTTT,CASSHRDTDQPQHF
TRBJ2-2,TRBV7-3,-,-,TGTGCCAGCAGCCCAGAGGCACTAGCACCCACCGGGGAGCTGTTTTTT,CASSPEALAPTGELFF
TRBJ2-7,TRBV18,once,-,TGTGCCAGCTCACCAGGACTTGAAGACTACGAGCAGTACTTC,CASSPGLEDYEQYF
TRBJ2-5,TRBV5-6,-,-,TGTGCCAGCAGCTTACCCACAGGGCAAGAGACCCAGTACTTC,CASSLPTGQETQYF
TRBJ1-1,TRBV20-1,-,-,TGCAGTGCGAGAGGGAGCACTGAAGCTTTCTTT,CSARGSTEAFF
TRBJ2-1,TRBV27,-,TRBD1,TGTGCCAGCAGTCCAGGGACAGGGTTCAATGAGCAGTTCTTC,CASSPGTGFNEQFF
TRBJ2-5,TRBV7-7,-,TRBD2,TGTGCTAGCAGTCTAGCGGGGGGCCTGGAGACCCAGTACTTC,CASSLAGGLETQYF
TRBJ2-1,TRBV7-2,few,TRBD2,TGTGCCAGCAGCCAAGAAGCGGGGGGGCCGGTAAATGAGCAGTTCTTC,CASSQEAGGPVNEQFF
TRBJ1-1,TRBV28,-,-,TGTGCCAGCAGTTTAACTCCCACTGAAGCTTTCTTT,CASSLTPTEAFF
TRBJ2-6,TRBV5-8,-,-,TGTGCCAGCGTTATGAGGGGGGGCCGTGGGGCCAACGTCCTGACTTTC,CASVMRGGRGANVLTF
TRBJ1-2,TRBV6-4,-,-,TGTGCCAGCAGTGACTCCCGGGCAGGGGTGAAAGGCTACACCTTC,CASSDSRAGVKGYTF
TRBJ1-5,TRBV30,few,TRBD1,TGTGCCTGGACCAGGGGGGACAATCAGCCCCAGCATTTT,CAWTRGDNQPQHF
TRBJ2-3,TRBV5-4,-,-,TGTGCCAGCAGCTTGTCCTCAGAGCGGCTCACAGATACGCAGTATTTT,CASSLSSERLTDTQYF
TRBJ1-3,TRBV4-1,-,TRBD1,TGCGCCAGCAGCCAAGTCTGGGACAGAGGAAACACCATATATTTT,CASSQVWDRGNTIYF
TRBJ1-1,TRBV23-1,-,-,TGCGCCAGCAACAAGATACAGGGACGCTCTGAAGCTTTCTTT,CASNKIQGRSEAFF
TRBJ2-7,TRBV6-1,few,TRBD1,TGTGCCAGCAGTGAAGGGACAGGGGGCTACGAGCAGTACTTC,CASSEGTGGYEQYF
TRBJ2-7,TRBV6-1,few,-,TGTGCCAGCAGTGAATCGGGGGATATCCTCTACGAGCAGTACTTC,CASSESGDILYEQYF
TRBJ2-2,TRBV7-9,-,TRBD1,TGTGCCAGCAGCTGGACAGGGGGCGGCACCGGGGAGCTGTTTTTT,CASSWTGGGTGELFF
TRBJ1-2,TRBV5-4,-,-,TGTGCCAGCAGTTTTGACACCCGAAACTATGGCTACACCTTC,CASSFDTRNYGYTF